This T cell receptor (beta chain) originates from a study of T cells in localized non-small cell lung cancer. Assay used: immunoSEQ multiplex PCR; TCRdb lists only in-frame clones, some missing. Of 50,000 to 55,000 clones listed, approximately 86% are singletons. Regarding this clone: No antigen is known for it.

Whole-study results and caveats: Within adjacent lung there appeared a median approximately 60 of the top 100 tumor clones. The study found T cell clonality highest in uninvolved adjacent lung, above tumor. Longer overall survival associated with higher blood T cell density; shorter survival with higher adjacent-lung clonality. It remains possible that heterogeneity exists, since only one tumor region was sequenced.

Sequencing was performed on PBMCs, taken before any cancer treatment. The clonotype comes from a female donor with stage II lung adenocarcinoma.

Written as DNA, the CDR3 is TGTGCCAGCAGTCAATGGCCCTCTAGCGGTTACACAGATACGCAGTATTTT. This encodes CASSQWPSSGYTDTQYF. The chain uses TRBV5-4 and TRBJ2-3; TRBD2 aligns across 7 bases. This CDR3 is built from 17 residues. V lost 5 bases and J lost 2; bases outside the gene matches: 14. Per the germline V gene, CDR1 is SGHNT and CDR2 is YYREEE (reference sequence).